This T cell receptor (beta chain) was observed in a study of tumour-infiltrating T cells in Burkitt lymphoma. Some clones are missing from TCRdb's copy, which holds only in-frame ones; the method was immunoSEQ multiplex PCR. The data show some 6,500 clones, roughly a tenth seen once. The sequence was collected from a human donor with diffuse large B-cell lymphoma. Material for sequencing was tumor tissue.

CDR3 bases: TGTGCCAGCAGTGCATCCGGGACAGTTTACGAGCAGTACTTC. This translates into CASSASGTVYEQYF. The rearrangement links TRBV7-9 to TRBJ2-7; 7 bases are a match to TRBD1. Germline V gene sequence: CDR1 SEHNR, CDR2 FQNEAQ (reference sequence). The CDR3 is 14 amino acids. V lost 6 bases to trimming and J lost 4 bases; unmatched junction nucleotides: 9.